Listed below are T cell receptor beta chains from one sample, sequenced in a study of T cell changes during pregnancy in multiple sclerosis. Data came from immunoSEQ multiplex PCR; TCRdb stores just in-frame clones and leaves some out. The sample records roughly 100,000 clones, about 90% being singletons. The input for sequencing was peripheral blood, taken after pregnancy. The receptors come from a female donor with multiple sclerosis, enrolled in a pregnancy study. Both conserved end residues are part of each CDR3. D genes are given only for firm matches. The size of a clone is reported for some rows only, either as once, few or many, or as a class for expanded clones.

D gene	V gene	clone size	J gene	CDR3 length	CDR3 protein	CDR3 DNA
TRBD1	TRBV5-4	NA	TRBJ1-6	16	CASSLPGTGTNSPLHF	TGTGCCAGCAGCCTCCCCGGGACAGGGACCAATTCACCCCTCCACTTT
TRBD2	TRBV9	few	TRBJ2-1	15	CASHPRLAGGREQFF	TGTGCCAGCCACCCCCGTTTGGCGGGAGGACGAGAGCAGTTCTTC
TRBD2	TRBV5-8	NA	TRBJ2-3	13	CASSPTSGGTQYF	TGTGCCAGCAGCCCGACTAGCGGCGGTACGCAGTATTTT
TRBD2	TRBV5-4	NA	TRBJ2-5	17	CASSGRPGLAVRETQYF	TGTGCCAGCAGCGGCCGACCGGGACTAGCGGTCCGGGAGACCCAGTACTTC
TRBD1	TRBV4-1	NA	TRBJ2-7	16	CASSQFRGQGAYEQYF	TGCGCCAGCAGCCAGTTCCGGGGACAGGGGGCTTACGAGCAGTACTTC
NA	TRBV11-2	NA	TRBJ1-1	14	CASSLAGRNTEAFF	TGTGCCAGCAGCTTAGCTGGTAGGAACACTGAAGCTTTCTTT
TRBD2	TRBV4-3	NA	TRBJ2-7	13	CASSPGLGYEQYF	TGCGCCAGCAGCCCCGGACTAGGCTACGAGCAGTACTTC
NA	TRBV5-1	NA	TRBJ2-1	18	CASSPGVLTGSRYNEQFF	TGCGCCAGCAGCCCGGGGGTCCTGACAGGGAGTCGGTACAATGAGCAGTTCTTC
TRBD1	TRBV2	NA	TRBJ1-4	15	CASSRTGVGSEKLFF	TGTGCCAGCAGCCGAACAGGGGTGGGGTCCGAAAAACTGTTTTTT
TRBD2	TRBV7-6	NA	TRBJ2-5	17	CASSLGPLAGGQETQYF	TGTGCCAGCAGCTTAGGCCCGCTAGCGGGAGGGCAAGAGACCCAGTACTTC
TRBD1	TRBV27	NA	TRBJ1-1	16	CASTRTGVLRNTEAFF	TGTGCCAGCACACGGACAGGGGTCCTACGGAACACTGAAGCTTTCTTT
NA	TRBV18	NA	TRBJ1-5	15	CASSPGPQPNQPQHF	TGTGCCAGCTCACCAGGTCCACAACCCAATCAGCCCCAGCATTTT
NA	TRBV2	NA	TRBJ2-5	15	CASSGWTVNQETQYF	TGTGCCAGCAGTGGTTGGACAGTTAACCAAGAGACCCAGTACTTC
NA	TRBV7-9	NA	TRBJ1-5	15	CASSLGGRFDQPQHF	TGTGCCAGCAGCTTAGGGGGCAGGTTTGATCAGCCCCAGCATTTT
TRBD2	TRBV9	NA	TRBJ2-2	15	CASSGGLAGAGELFF	TGTGCCAGCAGCGGCGGACTAGCGGGAGCGGGGGAGCTGTTTTTT